Given below is one TCR beta chain in context. Its antigen remains unidentified. No much larger clonotype is one base removed from it; base qualities were not supplied. These data originate in a study of shared clonotypes between healthy human individuals (dated by TCRdb to 2018 to 2021). At the level of the whole study: A couple of women and three men aged 18 to 49 years were included in the cohort. For each donor, three plates each were used for CD4 naive and CD4 memory, two plates were used for CD8 naive, and one plate was used for CD8 memory. To estimate repertoire size and how much clonotype sharing occurs between individuals, the study deeply sequenced the blood TCR repertoires of about five healthy adults. Libraries were prepared and TCR repertoires were sequenced by different laboratories using diverse techniques, in order to increase sequencing depth and limit assay-specific biases. Each donor's leukapheresis produced roughly between roughly 0.85 and 9.5 billion PBMCs. Points the paper makes about the study in general: Naive subsets generally had larger estimated clonotype richness than memory subsets did. Sampling was limited to blood, and TCR repertoires in tissue likely differ from TCR repertoires in blood. When a few donors were compared, the shared fraction of clonotypes was about 5.2% for naive CD4, roughly 3.4% for naive CD8, roughly 2.3% for memory CD4, and less than 0.45% for memory CD8. Even with the large sequencing depth, rarefaction of the sorted-subset datasets indicated that sequencing was incomplete. Compared with non-shared clonotypes, clonotypes shared by all four sorted-subset donors had higher generation probabilities. Pairwise subsampling led to the expectation that sequencing depth would affect the degree of clonotype sharing among donors. Because the study included a small number of donors, the genetic and exposure-history diversity represented was limited.

For the CD8 naive samples, CD45RO-negative cells were positively selected for CCR7, yielding a CD45RA+CCR7+ population from which TemRA cells were excluded. Donors were healthy HIV-negative adults with no recently reported acute infections or vaccinations. Every donor was a Caucasian adult living in Nashville, Tennessee, USA. After blood collection by leukapheresis, PBMCs were isolated using Ficoll-Histopaque density gradient centrifugation and then cryopreserved in the vapor phase of liquid nitrogen. Purity and quantity of every magnetically sorted T cell population were checked by analytical flow cytometry. Each sorted fraction had its genomic DNA isolated and then quantified by UV absorbance on a Nanodrop 2000c. The CDR3 runs 12 residues from the cysteine to the phenylalanine. Of the read, only the CDR3 DNA is kept; its 36 bases are in frame from base 1. V is pared back by 0 bases and J by 8 bases, with 7 bases lying between the germline termini. Sequences MNHEY (CDR1) and SMNVEV (CDR2) are obtained from the germline V gene (reference sequence).

Using the deep immunoSEQ assay, multiplex PCR amplified TCR CDR3 regions from genomic DNA. Extracted genomic DNA from each cell subset was spread evenly across all wells of several immunoSEQ 96-well plates, with each plate serving as a replicate. For sorted subsets, about 220 ng of genomic DNA, equivalent to around 30,000 T cell genomes, went into each replicate PCR. Purified libraries were quantified with a Qubit 3.0 fluorometer, sized on a Bioanalyzer 2100, and re-quantified with the KAPA Library Quantification kit. A separate single-read 150-cycle Illumina NextSeq 550 flow cell was used to sequence each immunoSEQ 96-well plate. On the study's bioinformatics: The immunoSEQ output contained only junctional sequences without quality scores, so filtering could not match that applied to full-length reads. Sequences were annotated with PyIR, a Python wrapper for IgBLAST v1.9, using IMGT germline references to assign V/J genes and CDR3. Reads were filtered out if the reads had weak V/J assignments (E-value above 1e-6), no CDR3, stop codons, out-of-frame junctions, or ambiguous translated residues. V3J clonotypes were defined as sequences sharing an identical inferred V gene, J gene, and CDR3 amino acid sequence. Percentage overlap between repertoires was calculated by dividing the number of shared unique clonotypes by the size of the smaller repertoire. RTK rarefaction, the Chao1 estimator, and Recon v2.1 estimates of unobserved clonotypes were used to assess repertoire richness. For all TCRbeta clonotypes obtained by the gDNA method from four donors, generation probabilities were computed with OLGA. The table was pulled from immuneACCESS by TCRdb, which kept in-frame rearrangements only. Such tables lose some clones; where checked, under half of the loss comes from unresolved V genes, and the rest has no known cause. That table gives V, J and clone size, and the DNA gave D and trimming. The sample table shows about 2 million clones, and about 94% are seen once. The top ten hold 1.1% of the sample.

The TCR originated in a young man in good health. Sequencing was performed on naive CD8+ T cells sorted from blood. This sample's cell subset or site label indicates: CD45RA+CCR7+. Recombination connected TRBV27 to TRBJ1-2; the D gene lacks a confident call. This receptor has the CDR3 CASSLSGFGYTF. The DNA is as follows: TGTGCCAGCAGTTTATCTGGGTTCGGCTACACCTTC.